The source of this TCR beta chain is a study of technical replicates of blood from several donors (dated by TCRdb to 2016 to 2017). From cysteine to phenylalanine, the CDR3 is 15 amino acids long. Only CDR3 DNA is held: 45 bases, read in frame from base 1. Deletion took 0 bases off V and 2 bases off J, with a span of 8 bases between the germline ends. The CDR1 and CDR2 encoded by the germline V gene are LGHNA and YSLEER. Libraries were prepared through the immunoSEQ multiplex PCR assay. TCRdb holds this immuneACCESS table with in-frame rearrangements only. Some clones are missing; in checked studies, unresolved V genes explain under half, and the rest has no known cause. The sample profile shows 50,000 or so clones; roughly 92% of them were found once. Of the sample, about 3.6% is held by the ten largest clones. Regarding this clone: Its cognate antigen has yet to be identified. Base qualities were left out, and no much larger clone turns up one base away.

Input material: PBMCs. The chain uses TRBV4-3 and TRBJ1-5; the D gene is not confidently resolved. This sequence was found in a human donor in good health. Some clones in this sample may be carry-over from other donors' samples. In nucleotide form, the sequence is TGCGCCAGCAGCCAAGAACTGGGAGGCAATCAGCCCCAGCATTTT. The resulting protein is CASSQELGGNQPQHF.